These 15 T cell receptor beta chains came from one sample sequenced in a study of blood T cells in healthy people across ages. A sample-barcoded 5' primer and a J-beta primer mix were used in a second PCR of roughly 6 to 11 cycles. TCRdb used MiXCR to reprocess the 5' RACE reads, holding one entry per CDR3 protein. The table includes roughly 2 million distinct CDR3 sequences, 49% detected once. The specimen sequenced was blood. The receptors come from a woman aged 35 to 49 in good health.

V is TRBV29-1 and J is TRBJ2-3, with D tentatively TRBD1 (5 bases). This CDR3 is 14 amino acids long. Germline CDR1 and CDR2: SQVTM and ANQGSEA. Trimming stripped 1 base from V and 0 bases from J, with 8 bases between. The CDR3, as DNA: TGCAGCGTTGAAGGACAGCCAAGCACAGATACGCAGTATTTT. It translates to CSVEGQPSTDTQYF.

The chain carries TRBV3-1 and TRBJ2-3; no clear D. CDR3 size: 14 residues. Germline loops: CDR1 LGHDT, CDR2 YNNKEL (reference sequence). V lost 2 bases, J lost 1 base, and 7 bases lay in between. The CDR3 DNA is TGTGCCAGCAGCCAAAAGTTAGGCACAGATACGCAGTATTTT. As protein: CASSQKLGTDTQYF.

Points on this clonotype: A junction end diverges from the germline sequence, so it may reflect a read error. V is TRBV4-2 and J is TRBJ2-3; D possibly corresponds to TRBD1 (6 bases). CDR3 size: 16 residues. Germline loops: CDR1 LGHNA, CDR2 YNFKEQ. CDR3 region: CASSQEVGTSTGTQYF. CDR3 nucleotide sequence: TGTGCCAGCAGCCAAGAAGTTGGGACAAGCACAGGTACGCAGTATTTT.

The chain has TRBV5-1 and TRBJ2-5; the match to TRBD1 covers 7 bases. Germline-derived CDR1 and CDR2 are SGHRS and YFSETQ. The V gene end was trimmed by 7 bases and the J gene end by 1 base; junction bases not matched to a gene: 10. The CDR3 consists of 15 residues. CDR3 coding DNA: TGCGCCAGCCAGTATGAGGGGGCGGTCCAAGAGACCCAGTACTTC. It codes for CASQYEGAVQETQYF.

CDR3 loop: CSARGYSVEQFF. The CDR3 DNA follows: TGCAGTGCTAGAGGGTACAGTGTGGAGCAGTTCTTC. The chain employs TRBV20-1 and TRBJ2-1, with unresolved D. The germline CDR1 and CDR2 sequences are DFQATT and SNEGSKA (reference sequence). Trimming cost V 1 base and J 10 bases, with 11 bases left between them. The CDR3 loop spans 12 amino acids.

This clonotype has ten or more counts. The gene calls are TRBV29-1 and TRBJ2-7; 7 positions agree with TRBD1. The CDR3 has 13 amino acids. The trim removed 6 bases at V and 3 bases at J, leaving 8 bases unmatched. The germline V gene has CDR1 SQVTM and CDR2 ANQGSEA. The CDR3: CSVAEGQVYEQYF. The CDR3 DNA sequence: TGCAGCGTCGCGGAAGGACAGGTCTACGAGCAGTACTTC.

The chain links TRBV4-2 to TRBJ2-3, with 10 nucleotides matching TRBD2. Per the germline V gene, CDR1 is LGHNA and CDR2 is YNFKEQ. The CDR3 loop spans 18 amino acids. V lost 0 bases, J lost 5 bases, and 11 bases stayed unmatched. CDR3 nucleotides: TGTGCCAGCAGCCAAGATGTCGTCAGCGGGGGGGCCCAAGATACGCAGTATTTT. Protein: CASSQDVVSGGAQDTQYF.

CDR3 sequence (DNA): TGCGCCAGCAGCGGAACGGGACAGGGGAAGGGCTACACCTTC. This codes for CASSGTGQGKGYTF. The rearrangement links TRBV5-1 to TRBJ1-2, with 10 nucleotides matching TRBD1. Looked up from germline, CDR1 is SGHRS and CDR2 is YFSETQ. The V gene end was trimmed by 4 bases and the J gene end by 8 bases; junction bases not matched to a gene: 8. This CDR3 is built from 14 residues.

This clonotype showed up just a few times. J is TRBJ2-7 and V is TRBV27, with 8 bases matching TRBD1. The length of the CDR3 is 13 residues. The germline V gene encodes CDR1 MNHEY and CDR2 SMNVEV (reference sequence). V lost 7 bases and J lost 3; bases outside the gene matches: 5. In DNA, the CDR3 is TGTGCCAGCAAACCTGGGACAGGCTACGAGCAGTACTTC. The encoded protein is CASKPGTGYEQYF.

This clonotype was seen only a few times. The chain recombines TRBV5-1 with TRBJ2-1; D gene uncertain. The CDR3 is 15 amino acids. The germline V gene has CDR1 SGHRS and CDR2 YFSETQ. V was cut by 2 bases and J by 7 bases, with 16 bases left in between. The DNA for the CDR3 is TGCGCCAGCAGCTTAAGCCCCTCCTGGGTAAATGAGCAGTTCTTC. Amino acids: CASSLSPSWVNEQFF.

Remarks on this clonotype: One end of the junction is discordant with germline, which a read error may explain. The chain uses TRBV4-3 and TRBJ2-7; D is uncertain. CDR1 and CDR2 (germline): LGHNA, YSLEER. The CDR3 consists of 15 residues. CDR3 nucleotide sequence: TGCGCCAACAGCCAAGAGCAGTCTCCAACCTACGAGCAGTACTTC. The encoded protein is CANSQEQSPTYEQYF.

Here the CDR3 DNA reads TGTGCCAGCAGTCATCCTCGGGTCCCTAGTATACAAGAGACCCAGTACTTC. Its translation: CASSHPRVPSIQETQYF. The V and J genes are TRBV6-6 and TRBJ2-5; D unclear. V lost 5 bases to trimming and J lost 2 bases, with 21 bases between them. The germline V gene encodes CDR1 MNHNY and CDR2 SVGAGI (reference sequence). This CDR3 comprises 17 residues.

The rearrangement joins TRBV12-3 or TRBV12-4 to TRBJ2-5; the D gene is possibly TRBD1 (5 bases). The CDR3 spans 16 residues. V lost 3 bases to trimming and J lost 5 bases, with 19 bases between them. This CDR3 reads CASSLIGAPRWETQYF. CDR3 sequence (DNA): TGTGCCAGCAGTTTGATAGGGGCGCCCCGTTGGGAGACCCAGTACTTC.

The V and J genes are TRBV6-2 or TRBV6-3 and TRBJ2-5, with D perhaps given as TRBD1 or TRBD2 (5 bases each). This CDR3 has 15 amino acids. Trimming removed 5 bases from V and 11 bases from J, with 24 bases in between. Germline lookup yields CDR1 MNHEY and CDR2 SVGEGT. The CDR3 loop reads CASSQGVSPLGEQYF. In DNA form, the CDR3 reads TGTGCCAGCAGTCAAGGAGTTAGCCCGCTGGGGGAGCAGTACTTC.

The chain is built from TRBV6-5 and TRBJ2-1; D could derive from TRBD1 or TRBD2 (5 bases each). This CDR3 region has 16 residues. Trimming stripped 1 base from V and 7 bases from J, with 17 bases between. Germline CDR1 reads MNHEY; CDR2 reads SVGAGI. The chain's CDR3 is CASSYLGTGKFNEQFF. CDR3 nucleotides: TGTGCCAGCAGTTACTTAGGGACGGGGAAGTTTAATGAGCAGTTCTTC.